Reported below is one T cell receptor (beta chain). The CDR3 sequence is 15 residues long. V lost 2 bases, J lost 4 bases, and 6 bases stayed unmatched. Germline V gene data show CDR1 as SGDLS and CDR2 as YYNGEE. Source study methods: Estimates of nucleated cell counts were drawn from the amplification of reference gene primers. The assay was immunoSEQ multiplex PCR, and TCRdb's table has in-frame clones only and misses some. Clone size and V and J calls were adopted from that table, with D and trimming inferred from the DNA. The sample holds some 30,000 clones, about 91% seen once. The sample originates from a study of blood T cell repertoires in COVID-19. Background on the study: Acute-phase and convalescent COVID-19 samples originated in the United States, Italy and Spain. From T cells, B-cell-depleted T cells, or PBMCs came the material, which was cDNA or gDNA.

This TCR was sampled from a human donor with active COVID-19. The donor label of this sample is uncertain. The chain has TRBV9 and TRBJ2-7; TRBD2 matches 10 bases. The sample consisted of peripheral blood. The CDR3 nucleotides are TGTGCCAGCAGCGTCTCCGGGACTAGCGCATACGAGCAGTACTTC. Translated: CASSVSGTSAYEQYF.